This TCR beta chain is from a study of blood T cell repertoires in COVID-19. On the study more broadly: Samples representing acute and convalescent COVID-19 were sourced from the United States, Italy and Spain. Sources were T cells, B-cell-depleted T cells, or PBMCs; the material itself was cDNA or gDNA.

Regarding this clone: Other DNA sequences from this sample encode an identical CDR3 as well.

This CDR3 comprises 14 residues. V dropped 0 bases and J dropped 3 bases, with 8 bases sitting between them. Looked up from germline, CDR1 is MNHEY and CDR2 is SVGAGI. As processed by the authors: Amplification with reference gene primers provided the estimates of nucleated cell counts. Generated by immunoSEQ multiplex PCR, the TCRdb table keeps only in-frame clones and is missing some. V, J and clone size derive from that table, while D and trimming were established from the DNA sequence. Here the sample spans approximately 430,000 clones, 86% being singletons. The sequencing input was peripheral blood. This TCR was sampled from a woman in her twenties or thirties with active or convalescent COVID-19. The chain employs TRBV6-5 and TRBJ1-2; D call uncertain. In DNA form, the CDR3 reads TGTGCCAGCAGTTACTCTCCCGGGGACTATGGCTACACCTTC. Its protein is CASSYSPGDYGYTF.